Each of the 30 T cell receptor beta chains below was sequenced from the same sample in a study of CD8 T cells in Susac syndrome. When the RNA was reverse transcribed, random hexamers were used with an input of about 0.5 to 1 ug. Each CDR3 protein is one row after TCRdb ran MiXCR on the immunoSEQ multiplex PCR reads. The table includes around 90,000 distinct CDR3 sequences, roughly 96% detected once. Sequencing input: CD8+ T cells from PBMCs. Every receptor here comes from a human donor with Susac syndrome.

For the CDR3, the DNA is TGTGCCAGCAGGCACCAGGGACAGGGGAATCAGCCCCAGCATTTT. It is translated as CASRHQGQGNQPQHF. V is TRBV6-2 or TRBV6-3 and J is TRBJ1-5; TRBD1 aligns across 10 bases. J gave up 4 bases and V 6 bases, and 6 bases lay outside the gene matches. The CDR3 runs 15 residues. Germline V gives CDR1 MNHEY, CDR2 SVGEGT.

The CDR3 spells CASRTLAGGRNEQFF. The CDR3 DNA reads as TGTGCCAGCAGGACCCTAGCGGGGGGTAGGAATGAGCAGTTCTTC. The chain joins TRBV12-3 or TRBV12-4 to TRBJ2-1; TRBD2 agrees at 11 bases. J lost 7 bases, V lost 6 bases, and 8 bases had no gene match. There are 15 residues in the CDR3.

The chain employs TRBV6-2 or TRBV6-3 and TRBJ1-5; D not certain. Trimming took off 7 bases at V and 3 bases at J, with 13 bases between the two ends. CDR3 length: 14 residues. Germline CDR1 is MNHEY and CDR2 is SVGEGT. The CDR3: CASNDGRYNQPQHF. The CDR3 bases are TGTGCCAGCAACGACGGACGGTACAATCAGCCCCAGCATTTT.

The chain joins TRBV7-8 to TRBJ2-7; D call uncertain. CDR3 length equals 14 residues. CDR1 is SGHVS, CDR2 FQNEAQ, per germline. Trimming stripped 3 bases from V and 5 bases from J, with 14 bases between. The CDR3 DNA reads TGTGCCAGCAGCTTCCCGGCAGACCCCAACGAGCAGTACTTC. This translates into CASSFPADPNEQYF.

J is TRBJ2-1 and V is TRBV6-5; 13 bases match TRBD2. Germline CDR1 MNHEY, CDR2 SVGAGI. The trim removed 0 bases at V and 8 bases at J, leaving 7 bases unmatched. This CDR3 is 17 amino acids long. The CDR3 region has the DNA TGTGCCAGCAGTTACTCTTCGGGACTAGCGGGGATCGATGAGCAGTTCTTC. This translates into CASSYSSGLAGIDEQFF.

The J gene is TRBJ2-2, the V gene TRBV20-1; D is uncertain. Germline CDR1 reads DFQATT; CDR2 reads SNEGSKA (reference sequence). V was shortened by 2 bases and J by 7 bases, with 11 bases between the two germline ends. The CDR3 extends over 13 amino acids. The CDR3, as DNA: TGCAGTGCTAGAAGACTGGCTGACGGGGAGCTGTTTTTT. Translated, it gives CSARRLADGELFF.

This chain joins TRBV4-3 and TRBJ2-1, with 9 bases matching TRBD2. V gave up 3 bases and J gave up 4 bases; unmatched junction bases: 7. Germline CDR1 is LGHNA and CDR2 is YSLEER. The CDR3 runs 16 residues. The CDR3 DNA reads TGCGCCAGCAGCCACAGGCGGCTAGCGGGGTACAATGAGCAGTTCTTC. It codes for CASSHRRLAGYNEQFF.

The V and J genes are TRBV15 and TRBJ2-3; 8 nucleotides align to TRBD2. With V trimmed by 1 base and J by 4 bases, 10 bases remained unmatched. In germline, CDR1 is LNHNV, CDR2 YYDKDF (reference sequence). The CDR3 length is 17 residues. The CDR3 region is CATSRGGPGGPSDTQYF. The CDR3 nucleotides are TGTGCCACCAGCAGAGGAGGACCGGGGGGGCCGTCAGATACGCAGTATTTT.

The V gene is TRBV4-1, the J gene TRBJ1-3; D gene uncertain. Trimming stripped 0 bases from V and 0 bases from J, with 9 bases between. The CDR3 is made up of 16 amino acids. From germline, CDR1 is MGHRA and CDR2 YSYEKL. CDR3 nucleotide sequence: TGCGCCAGCAGCCAAGAGGCGTACCTCTCTGGAAACACCATATATTTT. Its protein product is CASSQEAYLSGNTIYF.

The rearrangement joins TRBV13 to TRBJ1-6, with 8 bases fitting TRBD1. Unmatched junction bases numbered 6, after V lost 0 bases and J lost 8 bases. CDR3 length equals 16 residues. Germline CDR1 reads PRHDT; CDR2 reads FYEKMQ (reference sequence). CDR3 sequence (DNA): TGTGCCAGCAGCTTAGGGACAGGGGACCCCTATTCACCCCTCCACTTT. Amino acid sequence: CASSLGTGDPYSPLHF.

This clonotype was picked up one time. This sequence joins TRBV5-6 and TRBJ2-5; D call uncertain. V gave up 4 bases and J gave up 5 bases, with 12 bases separating them. The CDR3 sequence is 13 residues long. Germline V CDR1 and CDR2: SGHDT, YYEEEE. The DNA of the CDR3 is TGTGCCAGCAGCCCCATATCCGTTGAGACCCAGTACTTC. Translating it yields CASSPISVETQYF.

In its sample, this clonotype was seen a few times. The chain has TRBV27 and TRBJ1-5, with 10 bases lining up with TRBD1. V trimming: 6 bases; J trimming: 2 bases; junction bases outside the gene matches: 1. The CDR3 is made up of 14 amino acids. Germline V gene data show CDR1 as MNHEY and CDR2 as SMNVEV (reference sequence). DNA for the CDR3: TGTGCCAGCAGGGGGACAGGGGGCAATCAGCCCCAGCATTTT. It encodes CASRGTGGNQPQHF.

The gene calls are TRBV4-3 and TRBJ1-2, with unresolved D. This CDR3 region has 14 residues. From germline, CDR1 is LGHNA and CDR2 YSLEER. Trimming shortened V by 3 bases and J by 2 bases, and 10 bases separated the two germline ends. Written as DNA, the CDR3 is TGCGCCAGCAGCCAGAGCGAACTCAACTATGGCTACACCTTC. It encodes CASSQSELNYGYTF.

J is TRBJ1-5 and V is TRBV20-1; D unresolved. CDR3 length: 13 amino acids. V lost 2 bases to trimming and J lost 2 bases, with 7 bases between them. Germline V gene sequence: CDR1 DFQATT, CDR2 SNEGSKA (reference sequence). DNA for the CDR3: TGCAGTGCTAGAAGGCAGGGCAATCAGCCCCAGCATTTT. Translation gives CSARRQGNQPQHF.

V gene TRBV20-1 combines with J gene TRBJ2-7, with 8 bases fitting TRBD2. The CDR3 has 16 amino acids. V trimming: 1 base; J trimming: 5 bases; junction bases outside the gene matches: 13. Germline V gene sequence: CDR1 DFQATT, CDR2 SNEGSKA (reference sequence). CDR3 in DNA: TGCAGTGCTAGAGCCGACGGGGGGGCGGCTAGGGACGAGCAGTACTTC. The encoded protein is CSARADGGAARDEQYF.

The chain is built from TRBV3-1 and TRBJ2-4, with TRBD2 matching 11 bases. The CDR3 runs 14 residues. CDR1 and CDR2 from the germline V gene are LGHDT and YNNKEL (reference sequence). The J segment lost 12 bases and the V segment lost 1 base, leaving 5 bases of the junction unmatched. The CDR3 DNA reads as TGTGCCAGCAGCCAAGGGCTAGCGGGGGGCCATCAGTACTTC. Translating it yields CASSQGLAGGHQYF. Full variable domain (outside the CDR3, taken from reference TRBV3-1 and TRBJ2-4): DTAVSQTPKYLVTQMGNDKSIKCEQNLGHDTMYWYKQDSKKFLKIMFSYNNKELIINETVPNRFSPKSPDKAHLNLHINSLELGDSAVYFCASSQGLAGGHQYFGAGTRLSVL.

A single count supports this clonotype. The chain is built from TRBV5-1 and TRBJ2-2, with a weak D call TRBD1 (6 bases). Germline CDR1 and CDR2: SGHRS and YFSETQ. This CDR3 has 13 amino acids. The V gene lost 10 bases and the J gene lost 4 bases, with 14 bases spanning the gap. The CDR3 loop is CAHRDTSTGELFF. Here the CDR3 DNA reads TGCGCCCACCGGGACACGTCCACCGGGGAGCTGTTTTTT.

The gene calls are TRBV5-1 and TRBJ1-4, with TRBD1 as a possible D gene (6 bases). V gave up 2 bases and J gave up 6 bases, with 14 bases separating them. Germline V gives CDR1 SGHRS, CDR2 YFSETQ. The CDR3 runs 15 residues. The CDR3 is CASSLARRGDEKLFF. The DNA for the CDR3 is TGCGCCAGCAGCTTAGCCCGCAGGGGCGATGAAAAACTGTTTTTT.

The chain employs TRBV7-9 and TRBJ2-4; 7 bases are a match to TRBD1. The V segment lost 0 bases and the J segment 13 bases; nucleotides outside the gene matches: 3. The length of the CDR3 is 12 residues. Germline V lookup: CDR1 SEHNR, CDR2 FQNEAQ (reference sequence). The CDR3 DNA reads TGTGCCAGCAGCTTAGCAGGGGGCGCGCAGTACTTC. It yields the protein CASSLAGGAQYF.

J is TRBJ1-2 and V is TRBV5-4; possibly TRBD1 for D (5 bases). V was clipped by 4 bases and J by 4 bases, with 17 bases between them. Germline V CDR1 and CDR2: SGHNT, YYREEE (reference sequence). This CDR3 has 15 residues. CDR3 region: CASSPEAGGGYGYTF. Written as DNA, the CDR3 is TGTGCCAGCAGCCCTGAAGCGGGGGGAGGCTATGGCTACACCTTC. The full variable domain, its missing parts supplied by reference TRBV5-4 and TRBJ1-2, is ETGVTQSPTHLIKTRGQQVTLRCSSQSGHNTVSWYQQALGQGPQFIFQYYREEENGRGNFPPRFSGLQFPNYSSELNVNALELDDSALYLCASSPEAGGGYGYTFGSGTRLTVV.

The chain has TRBV3-1 and TRBJ1-2; the D is unclear. Deletions cut 5 bases from V and 8 bases from J, with 9 bases between. This CDR3 contains 11 residues. Germline V CDR1 and CDR2: LGHDT, YNNKEL (reference sequence). CDR3 nucleotide sequence: TGTGCCAGCAGCTCTGAGGGAGGCTACACCTTC. This sequence encodes CASSSEGGYTF.

The V and J genes are TRBV7-2 and TRBJ1-1; a possible D gene is TRBD1 (6 bases). The CDR3 spans 14 residues. Germline V gene data show CDR1 as SGHTA and CDR2 as FQGNSA. Trimming shortened V by 5 bases and J by 6 bases, and 16 bases separated the two germline ends. The CDR3 loop reads CASSRGGGWAEAFF. The CDR3 DNA reads as TGTGCCAGCAGCCGAGGGGGAGGGTGGGCTGAAGCTTTCTTT.

The chain couples TRBV5-1 to TRBJ2-7; D uncertain. CDR3 length: 14 amino acids. V lost 5 bases, J lost 0 bases, and 12 bases lay in between. CDR1 is SGHRS and CDR2 is YFSETQ in the germline V gene. CDR3 DNA: TGCGCCAGCAGTGCAGGTTTAAGCTCCTACGAGCAGTACTTC. It specifies CASSAGLSSYEQYF.

V and J are TRBV11-2 and TRBJ2-1, with TRBD1 as a possible D gene (6 bases). The CDR3 covers 15 residues. Germline values: CDR1 SGHAT, CDR2 FQNNGV. V was shortened by 2 bases and J by 6 bases, with 14 bases between the two germline ends. CDR3 sequence reads: CASSLSGVGINEQFF. The CDR3 coding sequence is TGTGCCAGCAGCTTATCAGGGGTCGGTATCAATGAGCAGTTCTTC. Using reference TRBV11-2 and TRBJ2-1 for the parts outside the CDR3, the full variable domain is EAGVAQSPRYKIIEKRQSVAFWCNPISGHATLYWYQQILGQGPKLLIQFQNNGVVDDSQLPKDRFSAERLKGVDSTLKIQPAKLEDSAVYLCASSLSGVGINEQFFGPGTRLTVL.

This chain connects TRBV20-1 to TRBJ1-1; D not resolved. The germline gives CDR1 DFQATT, CDR2 SNEGSKA (reference sequence). V was trimmed by 6 bases and J by 5 bases, leaving 19 bases between them. The CDR3 contains 14 residues. The CDR3 spells CSAPRTARDTEAFF. The CDR3 nucleotides are TGCAGTGCCCCAAGAACCGCAAGGGATACTGAAGCTTTCTTT.

This clonotype showed up just once. The chain is built from TRBV29-1 and TRBJ1-1, with D uncertain. Germline CDR1 reads SQVTM; CDR2 reads ANQGSEA. The CDR3 extends over 11 amino acids. V was cut by 7 bases and J by 3 bases, with 9 bases left in between. CDR3 sequence: CSADRDTEAFF. The CDR3 bases are TGCAGCGCCGACCGGGACACTGAAGCTTTCTTT.

V usage is TRBV20-1 and J usage is TRBJ2-5; 9 nucleotides match TRBD1. The CDR3 loop spans 14 amino acids. CDR1 is DFQATT, CDR2 SNEGSKA, per germline (reference sequence). V shed 5 bases, J shed 9 bases, and the junction held 13 bases outside the gene matches. CDR3 region: CSALDRGPRSPQYF. For the CDR3, the DNA is TGCAGTGCTTTGGACAGGGGCCCCCGCAGCCCCCAGTACTTC.

The chain couples TRBV5-4 to TRBJ2-1; 7 nucleotides align to TRBD1. This CDR3 contains 14 residues. V shed 1 base, J shed 10 bases, and the junction held 8 bases outside the gene matches. From germline, CDR1 is SGHNT and CDR2 YYREEE (reference sequence). Here the CDR3 reads CASSLRQGSEEQFF. CDR3 sequence (DNA): TGTGCCAGCAGCTTGAGACAGGGAAGCGAAGAGCAGTTCTTC.

This chain links TRBV7-9 with TRBJ2-3; D unresolved. Germline V gene sequence: CDR1 SEHNR, CDR2 FQNEAQ (reference sequence). The V and J ends lost 0 bases and 11 bases respectively, with 6 bases between them. The CDR3 loop spans 11 amino acids. The CDR3 sequence: CASSLAAGQYF. CDR3 DNA: TGTGCCAGCAGCTTAGCGGCAGGGCAGTATTTT.

This chain uses TRBV28 with TRBJ2-7; the D gene is possibly TRBD2 (5 bases). Germline V CDR1 and CDR2: MDHEN, SYDVKM. V lost 5 bases and J 6 bases, leaving 17 bases between the germline ends. This CDR3 has 14 residues. CDR3 amino acids: CASSPTGTSGEQYF. The CDR3 DNA reads TGTGCCAGCAGTCCGACGGGAACTTCGGGCGAGCAGTACTTC.